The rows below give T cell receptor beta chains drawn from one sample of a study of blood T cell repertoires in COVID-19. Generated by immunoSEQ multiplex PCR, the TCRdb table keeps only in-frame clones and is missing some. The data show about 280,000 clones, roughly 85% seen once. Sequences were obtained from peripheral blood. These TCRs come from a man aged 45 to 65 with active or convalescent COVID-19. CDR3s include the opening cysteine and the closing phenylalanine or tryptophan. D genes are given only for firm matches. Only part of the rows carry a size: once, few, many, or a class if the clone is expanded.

DNA: TGTGCCAGCAGTGTGAGGACAGGGATATTGTCTCCCAACAATGAGCAGTTCTTC
CDR3: CASSVRTGILSPNNEQFF
V: TRBV2
J: TRBJ2-1
D: TRBD1
size: -

DNA: TGCGCCAGCAGCTTGGGCCGACTAGATGAGCAGTTCTTC
CDR3: CASSLGRLDEQFF
V: TRBV5-1
J: TRBJ2-1
D: -
size: -

DNA: TGTGCCAGCAGTGATAGAGGTCGGGCGGACAAGGACATTCAGTACTTC
CDR3: CASSDRGRADKDIQYF
V: TRBV6-1
J: TRBJ2-4
D: -
size: -

DNA: TGTGCCACCAGCAGAAAACTAGCGGGAGGGAAATACAATGAGCAGTTCTTC
CDR3: CATSRKLAGGKYNEQFF
V: TRBV15
J: TRBJ2-1
D: TRBD2
size: -

DNA: TGTGCCAGCTCACCACCGGGACAGAGCAACACTGAAGCTTTCTTT
CDR3: CASSPPGQSNTEAFF
V: TRBV18
J: TRBJ1-1
D: TRBD1
size: once

DNA: TGTGCCAGCTCACCAATCGGACAGGGGGAAATCTTC
CDR3: CASSPIGQGEIF
V: TRBV18
J: TRBJ2-1
D: TRBD1
size: -

DNA: TGTGCCAGCAGCTTAGGCAGATTTAATGAAAAACTGTTTTTT
CDR3: CASSLGRFNEKLFF
V: TRBV7-8
J: TRBJ1-4
D: -
size: -

DNA: TGTGCCAGCAGTGAAGCGCGTCGAGGGAATCTCCACTTT
CDR3: CASSEARRGNLHF
V: TRBV6-1
J: TRBJ1-6
D: -
size: -

DNA: TGTGCCAGCTCACCACTGGGACACAACTATAATTCACCCCTCCACTTT
CDR3: CASSPLGHNYNSPLHF
V: TRBV18
J: TRBJ1-6
D: -
size: many

DNA: TGCGCCAGCAGCGCCGGAACAGGGGAGAGGGTTTATGGCTACACCTTC
CDR3: CASSAGTGERVYGYTF
V: TRBV5-1
J: TRBJ1-2
D: TRBD1
size: -

DNA: TGTGCCAGCAGCTTATCGAGGGATGGTGAAAAACTGTTTTTT
CDR3: CASSLSRDGEKLFF
V: TRBV7-2
J: TRBJ1-4
D: -
size: -

DNA: TGTGCCTGGAGTGGGGGCGGCAGTTCGAACACCGGGGAGCTGTTTTTT
CDR3: CAWSGGGSSNTGELFF
V: TRBV30
J: TRBJ2-2
D: -
size: -

DNA: TGTGCCAGCAGCCCGGGACAGGGCCGAAACTATGGCTACACCTTC
CDR3: CASSPGQGRNYGYTF
V: TRBV14
J: TRBJ1-2
D: TRBD1
size: -

DNA: TGTGCCAGCAGCCGGAGCGGGAGCTCCTACGAGCAGTACTTC
CDR3: CASSRSGSSYEQYF
V: TRBV5-4
J: TRBJ2-7
D: TRBD2
size: few

DNA: TGTGCCAGCAGTTTACCTAGCGGGAGATCCTACGAGCAGTACTTC
CDR3: CASSLPSGRSYEQYF
V: TRBV28
J: TRBJ2-7
D: TRBD2
size: -

DNA: TGTGCCAGCAGAGAACGGACAGGGACCTCCTACGAGCAGTACTTC
CDR3: CASRERTGTSYEQYF
V: TRBV6-6
J: TRBJ2-7
D: TRBD1
size: -

DNA: TGTGCCAGCAGCTCGACTAGCGGGGCAAGCACAGATACGCAGTATTTT
CDR3: CASSSTSGASTDTQYF
V: TRBV5-6
J: TRBJ2-3
D: TRBD2
size: -

DNA: TGTGCTAGTGGTTTGTCGGGGGGGCCAGATACGCAGTATTTT
CDR3: CASGLSGGPDTQYF
V: TRBV12-5
J: TRBJ2-3
D: TRBD2
size: -

DNA: TGTGCCAGCAGCCAAGGGGACTACCGAGTCTACGAGCAGTACTTC
CDR3: CASSQGDYRVYEQYF
V: TRBV14
J: TRBJ2-7
D: TRBD2
size: -

DNA: TGCAGCGTTGGTAGGAGGGGGCCCCTGGACGAGCAGTACTTC
CDR3: CSVGRRGPLDEQYF
V: TRBV29-1
J: TRBJ2-7
D: -
size: -

DNA: TGCGCCAGCAGGTGGACAGGGGAGGAAGTCTACGAGCAGTACTTC
CDR3: CASRWTGEEVYEQYF
V: TRBV5-1
J: TRBJ2-7
D: TRBD1
size: -

DNA: TGTGCCAGCAGCTTAGGGCAGGCCGGCGCAGATACGCAGTATTTT
CDR3: CASSLGQAGADTQYF
V: TRBV11-3
J: TRBJ2-3
D: -
size: few

DNA: TGTGCCAGCAGCCTACAAACTCGAGCGGGATTGGTCTACGAGCAGTACTTC
CDR3: CASSLQTRAGLVYEQYF
V: TRBV4-2
J: TRBJ2-7
D: TRBD2
size: -

DNA: TGCGCCAGCAGCTTGGTGGCTGGGGGGTACGAGCAGTACTTC
CDR3: CASSLVAGGYEQYF
V: TRBV5-1
J: TRBJ2-7
D: -
size: once

DNA: TGTGCCAGCAGCCAGAGACAGGGACGCACAGATACGCAGTATTTT
CDR3: CASSQRQGRTDTQYF
V: TRBV3-1/TRBV3-2
J: TRBJ2-3
D: TRBD1
size: -

DNA: TGCGCCAGCAGCTTGGGGTCGCCAGGAGCCTGGAGAGGGTATGGCTACACCTTC
CDR3: CASSLGSPGAWRGYGYTF
V: TRBV5-1
J: TRBJ1-2
D: -
size: -

DNA: TGTGCCAGCAGTTGGGGACTAGCGAAAAGCTCCTACGAGCAGTACTTC
CDR3: CASSWGLAKSSYEQYF
V: TRBV6-2/TRBV6-3
J: TRBJ2-7
D: TRBD2
size: -